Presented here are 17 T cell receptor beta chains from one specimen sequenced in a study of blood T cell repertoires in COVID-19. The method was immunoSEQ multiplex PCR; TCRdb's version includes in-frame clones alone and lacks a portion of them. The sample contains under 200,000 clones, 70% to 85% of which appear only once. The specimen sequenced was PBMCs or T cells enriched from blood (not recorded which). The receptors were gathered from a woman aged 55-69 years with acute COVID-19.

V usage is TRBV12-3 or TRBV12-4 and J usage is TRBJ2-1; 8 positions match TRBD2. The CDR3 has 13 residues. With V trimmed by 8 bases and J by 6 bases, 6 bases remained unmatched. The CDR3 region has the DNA TGTGCCAGCGGGCCCGGGACTAGCAATGAGCAGTTCTTC. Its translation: CASGPGTSNEQFF.

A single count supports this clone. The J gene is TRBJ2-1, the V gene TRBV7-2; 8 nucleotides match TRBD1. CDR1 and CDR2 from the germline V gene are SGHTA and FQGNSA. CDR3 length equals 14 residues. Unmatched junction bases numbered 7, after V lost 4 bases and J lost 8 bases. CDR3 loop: CASSSGGRGYEQFF. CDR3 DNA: TGTGCCAGCAGCTCAGGGGGCAGAGGATATGAGCAGTTCTTC.

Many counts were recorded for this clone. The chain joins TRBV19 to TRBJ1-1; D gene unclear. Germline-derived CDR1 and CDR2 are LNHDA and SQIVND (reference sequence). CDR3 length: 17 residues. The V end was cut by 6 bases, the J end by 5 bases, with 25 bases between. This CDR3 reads CASRVVQVQAPGTEAFF. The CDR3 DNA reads TGTGCCAGTAGAGTTGTTCAGGTTCAGGCCCCGGGGACTGAAGCTTTCTTT.

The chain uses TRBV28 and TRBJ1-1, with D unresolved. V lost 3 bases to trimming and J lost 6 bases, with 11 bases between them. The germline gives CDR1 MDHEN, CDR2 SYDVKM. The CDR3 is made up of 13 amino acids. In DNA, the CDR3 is TGTGCCAGCAGTTTTGCCTTAGTATCTGAAGCTTTCTTT. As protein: CASSFALVSEAFF.

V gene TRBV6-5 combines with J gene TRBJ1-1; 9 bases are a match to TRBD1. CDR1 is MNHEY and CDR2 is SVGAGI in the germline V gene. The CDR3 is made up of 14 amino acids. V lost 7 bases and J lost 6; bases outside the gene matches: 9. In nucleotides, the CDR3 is TGTGCCAGCACCTTGGGACAGGGTACGGCTGAAGCTTTCTTT. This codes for CASTLGQGTAEAFF.

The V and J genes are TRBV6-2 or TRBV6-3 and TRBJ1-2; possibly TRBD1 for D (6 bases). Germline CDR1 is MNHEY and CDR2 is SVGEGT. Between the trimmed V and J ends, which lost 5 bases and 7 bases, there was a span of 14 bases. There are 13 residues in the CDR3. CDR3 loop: CASSEYHRAGYTF. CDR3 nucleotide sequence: TGTGCCAGCAGTGAGTACCACAGGGCTGGCTACACCTTC.

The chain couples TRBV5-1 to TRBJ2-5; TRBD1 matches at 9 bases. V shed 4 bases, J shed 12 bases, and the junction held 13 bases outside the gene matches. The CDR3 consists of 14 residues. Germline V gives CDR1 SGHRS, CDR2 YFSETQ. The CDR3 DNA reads TGCGCCAGCAGCATCGACCGGGACAGGGCCCCTAAGTACTTC. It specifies CASSIDRDRAPKYF.

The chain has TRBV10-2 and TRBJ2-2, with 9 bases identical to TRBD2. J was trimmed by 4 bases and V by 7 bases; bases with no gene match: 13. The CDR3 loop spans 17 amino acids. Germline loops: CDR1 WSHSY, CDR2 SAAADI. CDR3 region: CASTSGGFFQITGELFF. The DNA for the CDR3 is TGCGCCAGCACGAGCGGGGGGTTTTTTCAAATCACCGGGGAGCTGTTTTTT.

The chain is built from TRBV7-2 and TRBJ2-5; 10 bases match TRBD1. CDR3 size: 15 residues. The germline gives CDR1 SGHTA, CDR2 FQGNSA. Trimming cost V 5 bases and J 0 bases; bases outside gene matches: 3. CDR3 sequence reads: CASSPGQGYQETQYF. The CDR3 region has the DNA TGTGCCAGCAGCCCGGGACAGGGGTACCAAGAGACCCAGTACTTC.

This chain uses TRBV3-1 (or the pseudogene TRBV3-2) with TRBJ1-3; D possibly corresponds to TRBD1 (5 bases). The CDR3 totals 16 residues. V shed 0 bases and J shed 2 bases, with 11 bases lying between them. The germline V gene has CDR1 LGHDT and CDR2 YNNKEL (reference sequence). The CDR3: CASSQEGEIPGNTIYF. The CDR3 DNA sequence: TGTGCCAGCAGCCAAGAAGGGGAAATACCTGGAAACACCATATATTTT.

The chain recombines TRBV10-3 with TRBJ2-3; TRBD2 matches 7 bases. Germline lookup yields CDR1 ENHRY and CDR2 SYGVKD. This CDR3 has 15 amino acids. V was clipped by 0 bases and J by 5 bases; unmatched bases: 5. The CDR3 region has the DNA TGTGCCATCAGTGAGTCGGGGGGGGAACAAGATACGCAGTATTTT. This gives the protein CAISESGGEQDTQYF.

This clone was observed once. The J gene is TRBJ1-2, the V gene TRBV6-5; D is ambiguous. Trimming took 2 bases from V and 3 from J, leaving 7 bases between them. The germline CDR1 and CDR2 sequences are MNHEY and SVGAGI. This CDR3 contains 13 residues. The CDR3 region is CASSYEHHYGYTF. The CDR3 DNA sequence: TGTGCCAGCAGTTACGAACACCACTATGGCTACACCTTC.

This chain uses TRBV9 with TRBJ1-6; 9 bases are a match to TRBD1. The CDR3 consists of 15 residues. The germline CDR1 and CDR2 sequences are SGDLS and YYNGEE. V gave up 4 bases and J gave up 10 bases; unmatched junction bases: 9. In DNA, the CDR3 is TGTGCCAGCAGCCCCGGGACAGGGTTCAGCTCACCCCTCCACTTT. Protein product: CASSPGTGFSSPLHF.

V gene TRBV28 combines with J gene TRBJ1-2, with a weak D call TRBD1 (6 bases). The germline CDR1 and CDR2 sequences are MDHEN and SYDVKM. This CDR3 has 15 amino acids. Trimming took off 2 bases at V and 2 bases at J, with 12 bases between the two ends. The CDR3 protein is CASSLPGTGNYGYTF. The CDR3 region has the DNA TGTGCCAGCAGTTTACCAGGTACAGGGAACTATGGCTACACCTTC.

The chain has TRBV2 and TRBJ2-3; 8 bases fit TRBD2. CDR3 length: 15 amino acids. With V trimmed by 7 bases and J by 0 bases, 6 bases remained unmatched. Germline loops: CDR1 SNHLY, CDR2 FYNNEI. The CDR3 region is CASTAGGLSTDTQYF. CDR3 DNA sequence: TGTGCCAGCACTGCGGGGGGCCTCAGCACAGATACGCAGTATTTT.

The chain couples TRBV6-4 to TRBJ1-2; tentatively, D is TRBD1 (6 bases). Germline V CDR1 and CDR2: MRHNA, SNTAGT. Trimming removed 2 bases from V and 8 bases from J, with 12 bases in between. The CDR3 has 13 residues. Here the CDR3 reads CASSDLPGVGYTF. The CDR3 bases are TGTGCCAGCAGTGACCTACCAGGGGTCGGCTACACCTTC.

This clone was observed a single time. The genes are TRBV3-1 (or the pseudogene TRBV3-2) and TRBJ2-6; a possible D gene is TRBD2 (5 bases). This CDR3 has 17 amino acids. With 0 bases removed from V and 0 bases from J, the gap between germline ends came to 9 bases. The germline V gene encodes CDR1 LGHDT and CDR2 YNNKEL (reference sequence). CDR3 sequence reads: CASSQDKEVSGANVLTF. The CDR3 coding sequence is TGTGCCAGCAGCCAAGATAAGGAGGTCTCTGGGGCCAACGTCCTGACTTTC.